The source of this T cell receptor (beta chain) is a study of response to subunit inactivated influenza vaccine. TCRdb passed the RT-PCR reads through MiXCR, listing each CDR3 protein once. The table shows approximately 170,000 distinct CDR3 sequences, with roughly 12% occurring only once. Germline CDR1 reads SGHVS; CDR2 reads FQNEAQ. The CDR3 consists of 10 residues. This sample also belongs to another study, concerning T cells expressing NK-cell markers. This second study notes: TCR beta libraries carry UMIs added by 5'RACE template switching. Sorting of alpha-beta TCR T cells alone was achieved in several experiments with an anti-gamma-delta TCR antibody. Dominant NKG2C+ clonotypes made up roughly 1.0-7.5% of CD8+ T cells in a handful of donors. In a handful of donors, these clonotypes also led the CD3+CD56-NKG2C+ fraction. The study left the HCMV specificity of expanded NKG2C+ T cell clones unresolved.

The sample was CD8+ T cells sorted from PBMCs, taken roughly 12 days after vaccination. The sequence was collected from a middle-aged man who received an inactivated influenza vaccine. This chain uses TRBV7-8 with TRBJ2-7, with a tentative D call TRBD1 (6 bases). With the DNA end fitting TRBJ2-1 better, the J assignment may be wrong. DNA for the CDR3: TGTGCCAGTTCGGGACACGAGCAGTTCTTC. Its translation: CASSGHEQFF.